Below, 12 T cell receptor beta chains from the same sample are listed, as sequenced in a study of neurological immune-mediated disorders (dated by TCRdb to between 2017 and 2020). The library was made by 5' RACE. Sequencing used an Illumina HiSeq 2500. The public sequencing data were trimmed at Q25 with fastp and processed into clonotypes with MiXCR by TCRdb, which kept only in-frame beta chains. Rows merge per CDR3 protein into single entries with the most common DNA and genes. This sample has under 75,000 distinct CDR3 sequences in its table, and 2.5% to 4% of those were observed once. The ten largest clones add up to roughly 5% of the sample. The material sequenced was PBMCs. All receptors derive from a woman in her forties or fifties with multiple sclerosis.

This clonotype was found many times. The chain has TRBV20-1 and TRBJ2-4; 10 positions match TRBD2. Germline V gene data show CDR1 as DFQATT and CDR2 as SNEGSKA (reference sequence). Trimming took 0 bases from V and 7 from J; bases not matched to a gene: 0. CDR3 size: 13 residues. CDR3 DNA: TGCAGTGCTAGAGATAGCGGGAGGAACATTCAGTACTTC. It translates to CSARDSGRNIQYF.

On this clonotype: This may stem from a read error, because a much larger clone lies one nucleotide away. The genes are TRBV5-5 and TRBJ2-5; tentative D call: TRBD2 (5 bases). V lost 2 bases and J lost 9, with 20 bases in between. CDR3 size: 15 residues. CDR1 SGHKS and CDR2 YYEKEE come from the germline V gene (reference sequence). The CDR3 sequence is CASSFDALLPEAQYF. The CDR3 DNA is TGTGCCAGCAGCTTTGACGCTTTGCTTCCGGAGGCCCAGTACTTC.

This clonotype was detected ten times or more. The CDR3 protein is CSARGTTIVRSTDTQYF. CDR3 bases: TGCAGTGCTCGGGGGACCACAATCGTACGGAGCACAGATACGCAGTATTTT. The chain employs TRBV20-1 and TRBJ2-3; maybe TRBD2 (6 bases). Trimming took 5 bases from V and 0 from J, leaving 21 bases between them. Per the germline V gene, CDR1 is DFQATT and CDR2 is SNEGSKA (reference sequence). This CDR3 region has 17 residues.

This clonotype was counted ten times or more. The V and J genes are TRBV20-1 and TRBJ2-7, with D perhaps matching TRBD1 (5 bases). This CDR3 is built from 12 residues. Per the germline V gene, CDR1 is DFQATT and CDR2 is SNEGSKA (reference sequence). Deletions cut 1 base from V and 3 bases from J, with 7 bases between. CDR3 amino acids: CSARVRGYEQYF. The CDR3 coding sequence is TGCAGTGCTAGAGTTAGGGGCTACGAGCAGTACTTC.

The sample holds many counts of this clonotype. The CDR3 spells CASSQGTSGTNEQFF. The DNA of the CDR3 is TGCGCCAGCAGCCAAGGGACTAGCGGAACCAATGAGCAGTTCTTC. The chain joins TRBV4-3 to TRBJ2-1, with 10 positions matching TRBD2. V shed 1 base and J 6 bases; nucleotides not matched to a gene: 3. The germline V gene encodes CDR1 LGHNA and CDR2 YSLEER. This CDR3 region has 15 residues.

At least ten counts were recorded for this clonotype. The gene calls are TRBV9 and TRBJ2-7; 10 bases line up with TRBD2. The germline CDR1 and CDR2 sequences are SGDLS and YYNGEE. J lost 4 bases, V lost 2 bases, and 15 bases had no gene match. This CDR3 has 18 residues. CDR3 sequence reads: CASSVAGTSVYPGYEQYF. For the CDR3, the DNA is TGTGCCAGCAGCGTCGCCGGGACTAGCGTTTATCCCGGGTACGAGCAGTACTTC.

This clonotype has a count of ten or more. This chain uses TRBV20-1 with TRBJ2-3, with 14 nucleotides matching TRBD2. Germline V gene lookup returns CDR1 DFQATT and CDR2 SNEGSKA (reference sequence). J gave up 5 bases and V 6 bases, and 19 bases lay outside the gene matches. This CDR3 region has 19 residues. CDR3 protein: CSASPAYTGLAGGGDTQYF. CDR3 DNA: TGCAGTGCGTCTCCCGCTTATACCGGACTAGCGGGAGGTGGAGATACGCAGTATTTT.

Many counts were recorded for this clonotype. The chain uses TRBV12-3 or TRBV12-4 and TRBJ1-4; D is undetermined. V lost 5 bases and J lost 12, with 13 bases in between. The CDR3 totals 12 residues. The CDR3 coding sequence is TGTGCCAGCAGTGCGGACTTCGGGGAACTGTTTTTT. Translation: CASSADFGELFF.

The table lists this clonotype with many counts. The gene calls are TRBV27 and TRBJ2-1; 7 nucleotides match TRBD2. The CDR3 contains 16 residues. Losses at the gene ends were 5 bases for V and 3 bases for J; bases not matched to a gene: 10. CDR1 and CDR2 from the germline V gene are MNHEY and SMNVEV (reference sequence). The CDR3 bases are TGTGCCAGCAGTCGAACCCGGGACTACCACTACAATGAGCAGTTCTTC. Its protein is CASSRTRDYHYNEQFF.

This clonotype was detected ten times or more. The chain uses TRBV7-2 and TRBJ1-5; D unresolved. The CDR3 runs 14 residues. Trimming stripped 5 bases from V and 11 bases from J, with 19 bases between. Germline V gene sequence: CDR1 SGHTA, CDR2 FQGNSA. The CDR3 DNA follows: TGTGCCAGCAGCCTAGGGTCATGGGCTCCGGCCCAGCATTTT. Encoded protein: CASSLGSWAPAQHF. Full variable domain (remainder filled in from reference TRBV7-2 and TRBJ1-5): GAGVSQSPSNKVTEKGKDVELRCDPISGHTALYWYRQSLGQGLEFLIYFQGNSAPDKSGLPSDRFSAERTGGSVSTLTIQRTQQEDSAVYLCASSLGSWAPAQHFGDGTRLSIL.

This clonotype was seen many times. This chain connects TRBV7-3 to TRBJ2-1; TRBD2 matches at 12 bases. The V and J ends lost 4 bases and 4 bases, in that order; junction bases with no gene match: 2. From germline, CDR1 is SGHTA and CDR2 FQGTGA. This CDR3 contains 15 residues. CDR3 residues: CASSYLAGGYNEQFF. CDR3 coding DNA: TGTGCCAGCAGCTACCTAGCGGGAGGGTACAATGAGCAGTTCTTC.

This clonotype has ten or more counts. J is TRBJ2-5 and V is TRBV6-5; no firm D call. V dropped 4 bases and J dropped 7 bases, with 19 bases sitting between them. CDR1 and CDR2 from the germline V gene are MNHEY and SVGAGI. The CDR3 length is 15 residues. As DNA, the CDR3 is TGTGCCAGCAGTTCAGACGGCGTCGATTTCGTGACCCAGTACTTC. This encodes CASSSDGVDFVTQYF.